The T cell receptor beta chain described here comes from a study of a mutant IDH1 vaccine in newly diagnosed glioma (dated by TCRdb to 2020 to 2023). About the full investigation: Patients were given eight vaccinations, in weeks 1, 3, 5, 7, 11, 15, 19 and 23, which matched visits V03 through V10. Prior to enrollment, patients had been given standard therapy consisting of radiotherapy alone, temozolomide alone, or radiochemotherapy with temozolomide, with the combination given to most patients. Longitudinal TCRB deep sequencing was done for 20 to 25 treated patients, wherever samples were available for exploratory analyses. Peripheral blood was collected at six visits: V03 (baseline), V05, V07, V10, V12 and V13. The approximately 33 treated patients were around 60% male and roughly 40% female, with a mean age of 40.4 years. Vaccination began 4-6 weeks after radiotherapy alone, or alongside temozolomide cycles in the chemotherapy-containing groups.

General findings and caveats noted by the study authors: Across multiple MHC alleles, vaccine-induced immune responses were seen in around 93% of patients. Selection of PBMC samples for TCRB deep sequencing was based on availability. Pseudoprogression appeared unrelated to alterations in the top peripheral T cell clonotypes detected by TCRB sequencing. According to the authors, sample limitations meant that analyses of patient blood samples could not be reproduced.

As concerns this clone: No cognate antigen has been identified for it. No per-base quality is available; no much larger clone lies one base away.

The CDR3, cysteine through phenylalanine, is 14 amino acids long. Only the CDR3 region is kept as DNA, spanning 42 bases read in frame from base 1. V loses 3 bases, J loses 3 bases, and the germline ends lie 11 bases apart. CDR1 and CDR2, looked up from the germline V gene, are SGHTA and FQGNSA. The time point label, as the study defines it: week 11, during vaccination. Each vaccine dose, consisting of 300 ug of a 20-mer mutant IDH1 peptide in Montanide, was administered subcutaneously with topical imiquimod. Donors had newly diagnosed WHO grade 3 or 4 IDH1-mutant astrocytomas with loss of nuclear ATRX. The samples were drawn from NOA16, a multicentre, single-arm, open-label phase I trial in Germany that tested a mutant IDH1 peptide vaccine in humans for the first time. Genomic DNA for TCRB sequencing was isolated from EDTA blood with the DNeasy Blood and Tissue Kit. Library creation used the immunoSEQ multiplex PCR assay. Following the manufacturer's protocol, the hsTCRB Kit was used to amplify rearranged TCR beta chain sequences. Sequencing of TCRB libraries was carried out on an Illumina MiSeq. Per the authors' processing: The kit vendor's proprietary platform handled demultiplexing, trimming and gene mapping. TCRdb obtained this table from immuneACCESS and retained in-frame rearrangements with V and J assigned. These tables miss some clones; where compared with another copy, unresolved V genes account for less than half of the shortfall, and the remainder is unexplained. For V, J and clone size, that table is used; D and trimming come from the DNA. Across this sample there are about 40,000 clones, with around 84% seen only once. About 2.2% of the sample belongs to the ten largest clones.

The chain is assembled from TRBV7-2 and TRBJ1-2, with TRBD1 as a weak D call on 6 bases. The material was PBMCs, obtained from a glioma patient whose treatment included an IDH1 peptide vaccine. The TCR was taken from a man in his forties or fifties with glioma. The CDR3 in this case is CASSLPGGHYGYTF. The base sequence is TGTGCCAGCAGCTTGCCTGGGGGGCACTATGGCTACACCTTC.